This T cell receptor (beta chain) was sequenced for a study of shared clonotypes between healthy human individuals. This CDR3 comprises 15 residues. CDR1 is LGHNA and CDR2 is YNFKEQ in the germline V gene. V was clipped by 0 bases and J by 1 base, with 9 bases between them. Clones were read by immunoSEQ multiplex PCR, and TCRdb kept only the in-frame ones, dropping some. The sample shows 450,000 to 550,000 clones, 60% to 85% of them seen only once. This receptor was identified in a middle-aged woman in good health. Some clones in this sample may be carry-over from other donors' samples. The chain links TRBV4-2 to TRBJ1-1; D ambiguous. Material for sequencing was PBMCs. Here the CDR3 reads CASSQEYPRNTEAFF. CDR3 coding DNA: TGTGCCAGCAGCCAAGAGTACCCAAGGAACACTGAAGCTTTCTTT.